This T cell receptor (beta chain) was recovered during a study of T cells in Graves' hyperthyroidism and ophthalmopathy. Over 18 months, lack of ophthalmopathy progression marked Graves' hyperthyroidism as stable. Study findings and constraints: Most thyroid clonotypes with frequency above 0.001 were detected in blood.

This CDR3 region has 14 residues. Per germline, CDR1 MNHNS and CDR2 SASEGT. Deletions cut 5 bases from V and 5 bases from J, with 16 bases between. Using RNA transcripts as the source, TCR beta CDR3 regions were amplified. First-round RT-PCR with HTBI primers amplified the TCR CDR3 region. MiXCR, applied by TCRdb to the multiplex PCR reads, yields one record per CDR3 protein. The profile shows 500,000 to 600,000 distinct CDR3 sequences, just over 45% of them singletons. As for this clonotype: Its antigen is not known.

The material sequenced was peripheral blood or thyroid tissue (not recorded which). This TCR derives from a woman aged 18-35 years with Graves' hyperthyroidism. V and J are TRBV6-1 and TRBJ2-7, with D possibly TRBD1 on 5 matching bases. The DNA of the CDR3 is TGTGCCAGCAGTTCAAACAGTTGGGGCGACGAGCAGTACTTC. Encoded protein: CASSSNSWGDEQYF.